The present T cell receptor (beta chain) was sequenced within a study of T cell responses to AZD1222 COVID-19 vaccine. In the case of this clone: The antigen is not known.

Overall study findings and caveats: Only a handful of individuals given AZD1222 were seropositive at baseline. The breadth and depth of Spike-specific TCRs increased once two AZD1222 doses had been given.

Only in-frame clones appear in the TCRdb table, and some are missing; sequencing was by immunoSEQ multiplex PCR. The sample consists of fewer than 180,000 clones, around nine tenths of them appearing once. This TCR derives from an adult who received the AZD1222 COVID-19 vaccine. Here the sequenced sample was peripheral blood, taken 28 days after the second AZD1222 dose.

CDR3 sequence reads: CASSLRGQGAQGYGYTF. The DNA for the CDR3 is TGTGCCAGCAGTCTAAGAGGACAGGGGGCCCAGGGTTATGGCTACACCTTC. The chain links TRBV27 to TRBJ1-2, with 11 bases aligning to TRBD1. This CDR3 region has 17 residues. Germline CDR1 reads MNHEY; CDR2 reads SMNVEV (reference sequence). Losses at the gene ends were 5 bases for V and 5 bases for J; bases not matched to a gene: 13.